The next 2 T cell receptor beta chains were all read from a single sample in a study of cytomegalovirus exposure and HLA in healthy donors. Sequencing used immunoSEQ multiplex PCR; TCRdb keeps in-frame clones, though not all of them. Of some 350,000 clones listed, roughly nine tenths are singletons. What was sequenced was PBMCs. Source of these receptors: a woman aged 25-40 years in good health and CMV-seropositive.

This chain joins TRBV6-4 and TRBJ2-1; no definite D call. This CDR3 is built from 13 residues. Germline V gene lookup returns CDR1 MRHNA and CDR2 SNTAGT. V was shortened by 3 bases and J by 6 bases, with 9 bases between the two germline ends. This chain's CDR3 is CASSEPGGNEQFF. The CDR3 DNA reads TGTGCCAGCAGTGAGCCGGGTGGCAATGAGCAGTTCTTC.

The CDR3 sequence is CASSLDGQGSSGYTF. For the CDR3, the DNA is TGCGCCAGCAGCTTGGATGGACAAGGGAGTTCCGGCTACACCTTC. This sequence joins TRBV5-1 and TRBJ1-2, with a tentative D call TRBD1 (5 bases). CDR3 size: 15 residues. V was cut by 0 bases and J by 8 bases, with 17 bases left in between. Germline V lookup: CDR1 SGHRS, CDR2 YFSETQ.